This T cell receptor (beta chain) comes out of a study of control samples from healthy donors and cancer patients. Some clones are missing from TCRdb's copy, which holds only in-frame ones; the method was immunoSEQ multiplex PCR. The table lists about 180,000 clones, around 87% of them singletons, with roughly 1.5% in the top ten. This CDR3 has 15 amino acids. In germline, CDR1 is MDHEN, CDR2 SYDVKM. Trimming took 3 bases from V and 3 from J; bases not matched to a gene: 4. This sequence joins TRBV28 and TRBJ2-1; 8 bases are shared with TRBD2. This sequence originates from a woman aged 50 to 65 in good health. The sample taken for sequencing was blood. The CDR3 DNA reads TGTGCCAGCAGTTTTTTTAGCGGGGACTACAATGAGCAGTTCTTC. Translated: CASSFFSGDYNEQFF.